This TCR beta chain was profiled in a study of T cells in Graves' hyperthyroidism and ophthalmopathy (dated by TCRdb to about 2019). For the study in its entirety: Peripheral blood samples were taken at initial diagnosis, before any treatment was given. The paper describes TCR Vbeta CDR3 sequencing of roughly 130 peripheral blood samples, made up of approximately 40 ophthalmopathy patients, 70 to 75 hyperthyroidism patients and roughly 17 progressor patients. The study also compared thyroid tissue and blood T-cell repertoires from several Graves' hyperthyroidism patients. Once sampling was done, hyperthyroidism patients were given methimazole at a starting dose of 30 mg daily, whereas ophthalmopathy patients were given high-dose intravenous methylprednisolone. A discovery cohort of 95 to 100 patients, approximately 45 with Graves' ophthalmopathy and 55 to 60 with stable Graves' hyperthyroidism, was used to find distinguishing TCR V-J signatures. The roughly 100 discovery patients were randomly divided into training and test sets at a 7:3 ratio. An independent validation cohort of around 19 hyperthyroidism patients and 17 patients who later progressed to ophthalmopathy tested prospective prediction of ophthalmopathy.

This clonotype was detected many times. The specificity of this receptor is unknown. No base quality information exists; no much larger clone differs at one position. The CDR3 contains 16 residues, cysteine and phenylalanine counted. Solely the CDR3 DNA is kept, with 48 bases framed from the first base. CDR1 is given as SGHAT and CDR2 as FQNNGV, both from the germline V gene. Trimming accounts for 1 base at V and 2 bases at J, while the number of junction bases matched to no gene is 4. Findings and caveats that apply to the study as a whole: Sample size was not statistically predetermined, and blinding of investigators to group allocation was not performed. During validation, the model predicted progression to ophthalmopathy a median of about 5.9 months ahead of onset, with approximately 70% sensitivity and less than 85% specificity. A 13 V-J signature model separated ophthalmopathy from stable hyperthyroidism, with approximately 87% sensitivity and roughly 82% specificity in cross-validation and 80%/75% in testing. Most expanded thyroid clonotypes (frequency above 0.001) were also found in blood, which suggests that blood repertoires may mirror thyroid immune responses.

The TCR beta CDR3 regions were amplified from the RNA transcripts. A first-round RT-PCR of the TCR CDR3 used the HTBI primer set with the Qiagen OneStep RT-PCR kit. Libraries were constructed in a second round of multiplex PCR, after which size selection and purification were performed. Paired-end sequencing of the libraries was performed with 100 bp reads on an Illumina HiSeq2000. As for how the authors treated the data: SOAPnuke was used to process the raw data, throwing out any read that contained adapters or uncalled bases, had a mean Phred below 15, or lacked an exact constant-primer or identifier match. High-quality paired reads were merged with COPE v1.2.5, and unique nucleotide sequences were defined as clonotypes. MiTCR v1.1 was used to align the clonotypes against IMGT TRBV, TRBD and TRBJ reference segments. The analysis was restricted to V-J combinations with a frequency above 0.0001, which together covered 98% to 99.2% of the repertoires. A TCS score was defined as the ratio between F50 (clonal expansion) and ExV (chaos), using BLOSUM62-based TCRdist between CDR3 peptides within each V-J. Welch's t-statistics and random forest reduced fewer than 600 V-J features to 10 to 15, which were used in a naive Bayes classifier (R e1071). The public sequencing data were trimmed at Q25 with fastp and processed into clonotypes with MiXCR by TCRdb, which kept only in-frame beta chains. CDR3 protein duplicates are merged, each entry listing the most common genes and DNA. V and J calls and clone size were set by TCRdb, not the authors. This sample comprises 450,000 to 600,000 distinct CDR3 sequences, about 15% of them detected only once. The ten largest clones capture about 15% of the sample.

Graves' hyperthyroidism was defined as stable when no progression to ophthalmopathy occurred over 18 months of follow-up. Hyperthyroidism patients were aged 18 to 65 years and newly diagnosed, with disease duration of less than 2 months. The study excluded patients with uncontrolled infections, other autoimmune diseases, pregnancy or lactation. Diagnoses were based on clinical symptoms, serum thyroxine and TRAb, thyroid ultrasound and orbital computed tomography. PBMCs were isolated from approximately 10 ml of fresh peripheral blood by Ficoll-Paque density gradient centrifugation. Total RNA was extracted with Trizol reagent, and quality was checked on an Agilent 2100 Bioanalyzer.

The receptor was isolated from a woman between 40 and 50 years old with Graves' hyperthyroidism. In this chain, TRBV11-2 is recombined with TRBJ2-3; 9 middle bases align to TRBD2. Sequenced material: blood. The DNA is TGTGCCAGCAGCTTAGGACTAGCGGCACCCACAGATACGCAGTATTTT. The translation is CASSLGLAAPTDTQYF.